One and the same sample provided the 23 T cell receptor beta chains below, sequenced in a study of identifying expanded T cells in peripheral blood. Data came from immunoSEQ multiplex PCR; TCRdb stores just in-frame clones and leaves some out. This repertoire shows about 100,000 clones, 87% found once; its top ten account for about 15%. The specimen sequenced was blood. The receptor source for this set is a person aged 18-69 years in good health.

The rearrangement uses TRBV9 and TRBJ2-7; no reliable D call. Germline assignment: CDR1 SGDLS and CDR2 YYNGEE. This CDR3 contains 15 residues. Trimming left V 2 bases short and J 5 bases short, with 17 bases between. CDR3 loop: CASSVGPKSPDEQYF. The CDR3 DNA sequence: TGTGCCAGCAGCGTCGGGCCTAAATCTCCCGACGAGCAGTACTTC.

The chain couples TRBV5-5 to TRBJ2-7, with 7 bases lining up with TRBD1. Germline CDR1 and CDR2: SGHKS and YYEKEE (reference sequence). The J segment lost 2 bases and the V segment lost 0 bases, leaving 5 bases of the junction unmatched. There are 15 residues in the CDR3. CDR3 protein: CASSLAGTATYEQYF. In DNA, the CDR3 is TGTGCCAGCAGCTTGGCCGGGACAGCCACCTACGAGCAGTACTTC.

The gene calls are TRBV4-1 and TRBJ1-1; 11 bases align to TRBD1. This CDR3 region has 16 residues. Germline V CDR1 and CDR2: MGHRA, YSYEKL. V shed 4 bases, J shed 3 bases, and the junction held 7 bases outside the gene matches. CDR3 amino acids: CASSPRDRGMDTEAFF. The CDR3 DNA reads TGCGCCAGCAGCCCCCGGGACAGGGGGATGGACACTGAAGCTTTCTTT.

The V gene is TRBV5-6, the J gene TRBJ1-1; D is possibly TRBD1 (6 bases). The CDR3 is 15 amino acids. CDR1 is SGHDT, CDR2 YYEEEE, per germline. Trimming took off 0 bases at V and 2 bases at J, with 11 bases between the two ends. The CDR3 coding sequence is TGTGCCAGCAGCTTGGAGGACAGATTAAACACTGAAGCTTTCTTT. Encoded protein: CASSLEDRLNTEAFF.

The rearrangement joins TRBV4-3 to TRBJ2-5; TRBD1 is a possible D gene (5 bases). Per germline, CDR1 LGHNA and CDR2 YSLEER. V lost 0 bases and J lost 0, with 8 bases in between. The CDR3 loop spans 15 amino acids. The CDR3 DNA reads as TGCGCCAGCAGCCAAGAGGCCAGGGACCAAGAGACCCAGTACTTC. Its protein is CASSQEARDQETQYF.

The CDR3 region has the DNA TGTGCCATCAGTGAACTAGCTAAAGCTGGGGCCAACGTCCTGACTTTC. Its translation is CAISELAKAGANVLTF. The rearrangement uses TRBV10-3 and TRBJ2-6; a possible D gene is TRBD2 (6 bases). Germline CDR1 ENHRY, CDR2 SYGVKD. CDR3 length: 16 amino acids. V was pared by 3 bases and J by 2 bases, with 11 bases between.

The V and J genes are TRBV28 and TRBJ1-3, with D possibly matching TRBD1 (5 bases). The CDR3 has 15 residues. With 6 bases removed from V and 3 bases from J, the gap between germline ends came to 15 bases. CDR1 MDHEN and CDR2 SYDVKM come from the germline V gene. The CDR3 reads CASSTAAGNGNTIYF. The CDR3 DNA reads TGTGCCAGCAGCACCGCGGCAGGGAATGGAAACACCATATATTTT.

V is TRBV9 and J is TRBJ1-3; tentative D call: TRBD1 (6 bases). CDR3 length: 15 amino acids. Trimming left V 3 bases short and J 4 bases short, with 14 bases between. Germline lookup yields CDR1 SGDLS and CDR2 YYNGEE. The CDR3 DNA is TGTGCCAGCAGCGCCGAACCAGGGGCCGGAAACACCATATATTTT. It yields the protein CASSAEPGAGNTIYF.

This clone has just a few counts. V gene TRBV6-5 combines with J gene TRBJ1-2, with unresolved D. CDR3 length: 14 amino acids. Trimming removed 6 bases at V and 7 bases at J, with 18 bases between. CDR1 and CDR2 from the germline V gene are MNHEY and SVGAGI. CDR3 bases: TGTGCCAGCAGAGAACGGGCCTCAACGCGTGGCTACACCTTC. It codes for CASRERASTRGYTF.

The genes are TRBV7-6 and TRBJ1-1; no clear D. V was trimmed by 0 bases and J by 1 base, leaving 9 bases between them. This CDR3 is built from 15 residues. In germline, CDR1 is SGHVS, CDR2 FNYEAQ. CDR3 region: CASSLAIAANTEAFF. For the CDR3, the DNA is TGTGCCAGCAGCTTAGCGATAGCAGCGAACACTGAAGCTTTCTTT.

The rearrangement uses TRBV5-6 and TRBJ1-1, with 8 bases matching TRBD1. The CDR3 sequence is 14 residues long. Germline V gene data show CDR1 as SGHDT and CDR2 as YYEEEE. J gave up 5 bases and V 4 bases, and 7 bases lay outside the gene matches. The CDR3 spells CASSLLTGVTEAFF. The CDR3, as DNA: TGTGCCAGCAGCCTTCTGACAGGGGTTACTGAAGCTTTCTTT. Full variable domain (rest looked up from reference TRBV5-6 and TRBJ1-1): DAGVTQSPTHLIKTRGQQVTLRCSPKSGHDTVSWYQQALGQGPQFIFQYYEEEERQRGNFPDRFSGHQFPNYSSELNVNALLLGDSALYLCASSLLTGVTEAFFGQGTRLTVV.

This clone was picked up many times. The chain carries TRBV5-6 and TRBJ1-1; no definite D call. Per germline, CDR1 SGHDT and CDR2 YYEEEE. V was clipped by 0 bases and J by 12 bases, with 12 bases between them. This CDR3 spans 12 amino acids. CDR3 nucleotide sequence: TGTGCCAGCAGCTTGGACTCCCTGGTAACTTTCTTT. Translation: CASSLDSLVTFF.

CDR3 coding DNA: TGTGCCAGTACGACCATACAGGGTTTAAATAGCAATCAGCCCCAGCATTTT. This sequence encodes CASTTIQGLNSNQPQHF. The V gene is TRBV27, the J gene TRBJ1-5; the D gene is possibly TRBD1 (6 bases). Germline V gene data show CDR1 as MNHEY and CDR2 as SMNVEV (reference sequence). Trimming stripped 9 bases from V and 0 bases from J, with 21 bases between. This CDR3 comprises 17 residues.

V usage is TRBV5-4 and J usage is TRBJ1-5; no reliable D call. This CDR3 spans 13 amino acids. Germline V lookup: CDR1 SGHNT, CDR2 YYREEE (reference sequence). Trimming stripped 4 bases from V and 3 bases from J, with 8 bases between. The CDR3 spells CASSPGFNQPQHF. Here the CDR3 DNA reads TGTGCCAGCAGCCCGGGATTCAATCAGCCCCAGCATTTT.

The chain has TRBV14 and TRBJ1-1; the D is unclear. V was cut by 1 base and J by 4 bases, with 16 bases left in between. CDR3 length equals 16 residues. Germline V gives CDR1 SGHDN, CDR2 FVKESK. The CDR3 DNA follows: TGTGCCAGCAGCCAAGTATACGGGGTCCGTGGCACTGAAGCTTTCTTT. Translation: CASSQVYGVRGTEAFF. The full variable domain, with the rest looked up from reference TRBV14 and TRBJ1-1, is EAGVTQFPSHSVIEKGQTVTLRCDPISGHDNLYWYRRVMGKEIKFLLHFVKESKQDESGMPNNRFLAERTGGTYSTLKVQPAELEDSGVYFCASSQVYGVRGTEAFFGQGTRLTVV.

This clone occurred once. V usage is TRBV28 and J usage is TRBJ2-5; D unclear. CDR3 length: 14 amino acids. Per germline, CDR1 MDHEN and CDR2 SYDVKM. V lost 2 bases, J lost 4 bases, and 11 bases lay in between. The CDR3 DNA sequence: TGTGCCAGCAGTTTAGGTAACCTCCCAGAGACCCAGTACTTC. This encodes CASSLGNLPETQYF.

The CDR3 DNA reads as TGTGCCAGCAGCTCGACTTCCTACGAGCAGTACTTC. Its translation is CASSSTSYEQYF. The chain has TRBV7-2 and TRBJ2-7; D is unclear. Germline assignment: CDR1 SGHTA and CDR2 FQGNSA. V dropped 4 bases and J dropped 1 base, with 5 bases sitting between them. This CDR3 has 12 residues.

V usage is TRBV19 and J usage is TRBJ2-7; D unresolved. The germline gives CDR1 LNHDA, CDR2 SQIVND (reference sequence). The CDR3 runs to 14 residues. Trimming pared 2 bases from V and 0 bases from J, leaving 8 bases between. The CDR3 DNA is TGTGCCAGTAGTATAAGGACCAACTCCTACGAGCAGTACTTC. Translated: CASSIRTNSYEQYF.

The rearrangement links TRBV6-6 to TRBJ1-6, with TRBD1 matching 10 bases. With V trimmed by 6 bases and J by 10 bases, 12 bases remained unmatched. The CDR3 length is 16 residues. CDR1 and CDR2 from the germline V gene are MNHNY and SVGAGI (reference sequence). CDR3 in amino acids: CASSPPRQGAKSPLHF. CDR3 coding DNA: TGTGCCAGCAGCCCCCCCCGACAGGGGGCAAAATCACCCCTCCACTTT.

The rearrangement joins TRBV29-1 to TRBJ1-6; D is unresolved. Looked up from germline, CDR1 is SQVTM and CDR2 is ANQGSEA. The CDR3 spans 15 residues. Trimming removed 3 bases at V and 14 bases at J, with 23 bases between. CDR3 protein: CSVDWLGEGLAALHF. CDR3 nucleotide sequence: TGCAGCGTTGATTGGCTCGGGGAAGGCCTCGCGGCCCTCCACTTT.

The chain couples TRBV30 to TRBJ2-6; D is unclear. Germline CDR1 and CDR2: GTSNPN and SVGIG (reference sequence). The CDR3 is 14 amino acids. Trimming removed 0 bases at V and 1 base at J, with 4 bases between. CDR3 region: CAWSVGSGANVLTF. CDR3 sequence (DNA): TGTGCCTGGAGTGTTGGATCTGGGGCCAACGTCCTGACTTTC.

This chain joins TRBV7-2 and TRBJ2-3; D might be TRBD1 (5 bases). The germline V and J ends were trimmed by 0 bases and 5 bases, with 6 bases remaining between them. This CDR3 contains 13 residues. Germline V gene data show CDR1 as SGHTA and CDR2 as FQGNSA. The chain's CDR3 is CASSLAGEDTQYF. CDR3 nucleotides: TGTGCCAGCAGCTTAGCAGGGGAAGATACGCAGTATTTT.

The chain has TRBV19 and TRBJ1-1; D is perhaps TRBD1 (6 bases). The V end lost 7 bases, the J end lost 3 bases, and 15 bases lay between the germline ends. The CDR3 runs to 14 residues. Germline-derived CDR1 and CDR2 are LNHDA and SQIVND (reference sequence). This CDR3 is CASIGQTPYTEAFF. The CDR3 DNA follows: TGTGCCAGTATTGGACAGACCCCCTACACTGAAGCTTTCTTT.